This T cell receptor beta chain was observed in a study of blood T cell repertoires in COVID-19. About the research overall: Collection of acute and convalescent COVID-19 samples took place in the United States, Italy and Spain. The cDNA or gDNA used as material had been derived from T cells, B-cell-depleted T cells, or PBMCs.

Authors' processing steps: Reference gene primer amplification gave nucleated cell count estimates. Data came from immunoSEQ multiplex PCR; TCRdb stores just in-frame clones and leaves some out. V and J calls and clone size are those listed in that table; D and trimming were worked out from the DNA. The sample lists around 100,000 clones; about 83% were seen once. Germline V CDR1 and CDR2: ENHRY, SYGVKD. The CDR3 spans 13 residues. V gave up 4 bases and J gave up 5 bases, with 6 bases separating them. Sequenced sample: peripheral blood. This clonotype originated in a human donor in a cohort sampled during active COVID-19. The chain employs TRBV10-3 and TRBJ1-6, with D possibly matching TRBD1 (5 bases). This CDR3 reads CAISATDNSPLHF. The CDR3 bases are TGTGCCATCAGTGCGACAGATAATTCACCCCTCCACTTT.